The following is a T cell receptor beta chain sequence with its context. The sample belongs to a study of cytomegalovirus exposure and HLA in healthy donors. The repertoire was sequenced with immunoSEQ multiplex PCR; TCRdb's copy has only in-frame clones and lacks some. The table records some 61,000 clones, approximately 97% of them present only once. There are 19 residues in the CDR3. Germline trimming cut 0 bases from V and 6 bases from J; bases unmatched to any gene: 17. The germline V gene has CDR1 GTSNPN and CDR2 SVGIG (reference sequence). The sequenced material came from PBMCs. The chain employs TRBV30 and TRBJ2-3, with 11 bases that match TRBD2. This TCR was recovered from a woman aged 18-30 years in good health and CMV-seropositive. CDR3 sequence reads: CAWSVFFPRLAGIADTQYF. CDR3 DNA sequence: TGTGCCTGGAGTGTATTTTTCCCGAGACTAGCGGGAATAGCCGATACGCAGTATTTT.